The 7 T cell receptor beta chains presented below share a single source sample, sequenced in a study of CD8+ T cells in alopecia areata. Treatment noted: oral pan-JAK inhibitor, 5-10 mg twice daily. cDNA serving as the sequencing template came from extracted, reverse transcribed RNA. The repertoire was sequenced with immunoSEQ multiplex PCR; TCRdb's copy has only in-frame clones and lacks some. The data show roughly 200,000 clones, 35% to 40% seen once. The sample consisted of CD4+ T cells sorted from blood, taken between weeks 30 and 35, from a patient treated with tofacitinib. The origin of the receptors is a human donor with alopecia areata.

V is TRBV20-1 and J is TRBJ2-1; the D gene could be TRBD1 or TRBD2 (5 bases each). CDR3 size: 11 residues. Trimming took 7 bases from V and 6 from J, leaving 10 bases between them. The germline V gene encodes CDR1 DFQATT and CDR2 SNEGSKA (reference sequence). This CDR3 reads CSGGVSNEQFF. CDR3 sequence (DNA): TGCAGTGGAGGGGTGAGCAATGAGCAGTTCTTC.

The sample holds a few counts of this clone. V gene TRBV7-3 combines with J gene TRBJ2-6; D is ambiguous. The CDR3 loop spans 16 amino acids. The V and J ends lost 5 bases and 4 bases respectively, with 15 bases between them. Germline CDR1 and CDR2: SGHTA and FQGTGA. Here the CDR3 reads CASSPYFRAGANVLTF. For the CDR3, the DNA is TGTGCCAGCAGCCCATATTTCCGGGCGGGGGCCAACGTCCTGACTTTC.

This sequence joins TRBV7-9 and TRBJ2-3, with D hard to call. This CDR3 has 18 amino acids. The germline V gene encodes CDR1 SEHNR and CDR2 FQNEAQ (reference sequence). V shed 4 bases and J shed 6 bases, with 26 bases lying between them. In DNA, the CDR3 is TGTGCCAGCAGCTCCACAAAGAAGGGTCCTGTGGGGTCCGATACGCAGTATTTT. Its translation: CASSSTKKGPVGSDTQYF.

This clone was picked up a small number of times. The chain uses TRBV5-4 and TRBJ2-7, with a possible D match to TRBD1 (6 bases). Germline lookup yields CDR1 SGHNT and CDR2 YYREEE (reference sequence). V lost 4 bases and J lost 1, with 15 bases in between. The CDR3 sequence is 15 residues long. CDR3 in DNA: TGTGCCAGCAGCGAAACCACCAGGGGTTCCTACGAGCAGTACTTC. Protein: CASSETTRGSYEQYF.

The chain employs TRBV6-1 and TRBJ2-4; 10 bases line up with TRBD1. Per the germline V gene, CDR1 is MNHNS and CDR2 is SASEGT. The CDR3 runs 15 residues. Trimming cost V 7 bases and J 5 bases; bases outside gene matches: 8. The DNA for the CDR3 is TGTGCCAGCACCAGTTCCGGGACAGGGGAAAACATTCAGTACTTC. As protein: CASTSSGTGENIQYF.

This clone was picked up many times. The rearrangement links TRBV2 to TRBJ1-2, with D unclear. Trimming pared 7 bases from V and 6 bases from J, leaving 12 bases between. This CDR3 contains 12 residues. The germline V gene encodes CDR1 SNHLY and CDR2 FYNNEI. The CDR3 DNA reads TGTGCCAGCACCGCACGAGGGAATGGCTACACCTTC. Protein product: CASTARGNGYTF. The whole variable domain, filled in from reference TRBV2 and TRBJ1-2, reads EPEVTQTPSHQVTQMGQEVILRCVPISNHLYFYWYRQILGQKVEFLVSFYNNEISEKSEIFDDQFSVERPDGSNFTLKIRSTKLEDSAMYFCASTARGNGYTFGSGTRLTVV.

The chain links TRBV5-4 to TRBJ2-2; TRBD1 aligns across 9 bases. The V gene end was trimmed by 4 bases and the J gene end by 1 base; junction bases not matched to a gene: 11. Germline CDR1 and CDR2: SGHNT and YYREEE (reference sequence). The CDR3 spans 18 residues. The CDR3 sequence: CASSLLLGQGLNTGELFF. The CDR3 DNA sequence: TGTGCCAGCAGCCTCCTGTTGGGACAGGGCCTGAACACCGGGGAGCTGTTTTTT.